Listed below are T cell receptor beta chains from one sample, sequenced in a study of CD8 T cells in Susac syndrome. From the immunoSEQ multiplex PCR reads, TCRdb called clonotypes with MiXCR, one entry per CDR3 protein. The table lists roughly 190,000 distinct CDR3 sequences, approximately 93% of them singletons. The sample taken for sequencing was CD4+ T cells from PBMCs. The source is a human donor in good health. Each CDR3 is given with its conserved first and last residue. D genes are given only for firm matches. The listing skips clone size in some rows; elsewhere it reads once, few, many or a size class.

v_gene	abundance	j_gene	d_gene	CDR3aa	CDR3nt
TRBV10-3	NA	TRBJ1-2	TRBD1	CAISEGQGLNYGYTF	TGTGCCATCAGTGAGGGACAGGGGCTTAACTATGGCTACACCTTC
TRBV9	NA	TRBJ2-1	NA	CASSPRRTNNEQFF	TGTGCCAGCAGCCCCAGGCGTACGAACAATGAGCAGTTCTTC
TRBV12-3/TRBV12-4	once	TRBJ1-6	TRBD1	CASNPGTVNSPLHF	TGTGCCAGCAACCCCGGGACAGTGAATTCACCCCTCCACTTT
TRBV19	once	TRBJ1-6	NA	CASTRGSSYNSPLHF	TGTGCCAGTACGAGAGGGAGCTCCTATAATTCACCCCTCCACTTT
TRBV5-1	NA	TRBJ2-5	TRBD2	CASSLASSGVETQYF	TGCGCCAGCAGCTTGGCCTCTAGCGGGGTGGAGACCCAGTACTTC
TRBV5-1	NA	TRBJ2-7	TRBD1	CASSSGTGGSYEQYF	TGCGCCAGCAGCTCCGGGACAGGGGGTTCCTACGAGCAGTACTTC
TRBV7-3	NA	TRBJ2-1	NA	CASSLTSWVDEQFF	TGTGCCAGCAGCTTAACGTCGTGGGTAGATGAGCAGTTCTTC
TRBV5-1	NA	TRBJ1-2	TRBD1	CASRPGQEKYGYTF	TGCGCCAGCAGACCGGGACAGGAGAAATATGGCTACACCTTC
TRBV5-6	once	TRBJ2-7	NA	CASSLEAGKVGEQYF	TGTGCCAGCAGCTTGGAGGCAGGGAAGGTTGGCGAGCAGTACTTC
TRBV29-1	few	TRBJ2-7	NA	CSVGTAQEQYF	TGCAGCGTTGGGACAGCCCAAGAGCAGTACTTC
TRBV20-1	NA	TRBJ1-5	NA	CSASSSGGTRYQPQHF	TGCAGTGCTAGCTCAAGTGGGGGGACACGATATCAGCCCCAGCATTTT
TRBV20-1	NA	TRBJ2-7	NA	CSAAGTIYEQYF	TGCAGTGCTGCAGGGACCATCTACGAGCAGTACTTC